This TCR beta chain came from a study of control samples from healthy donors and cancer patients. The germline CDR1 and CDR2 sequences are SGHTA and FQGNSA. V lost 8 bases and J lost 7, with 15 bases in between. The CDR3 loop spans 13 amino acids. The protocol was immunoSEQ multiplex PCR, while the TCRdb copy is restricted to in-frame clones and leaves out a portion. This table holds 120,000 or so clones, approximately 87% found once. The receptor was isolated from a man aged 25 to 45 in good health. Sequenced input: blood. The chain uses TRBV7-2 and TRBJ1-5, with a possible D match to TRBD1 (6 bases). The CDR3 DNA sequence: TGTGCCAGCGCTGAGGGGGGGAACCAGCCCCAGCATTTT. Protein product: CASAEGGNQPQHF. Full variable domain (missing parts from reference TRBV7-2 and TRBJ1-5): GAGVSQSPSNKVTEKGKDVELRCDPISGHTALYWYRQSLGQGLEFLIYFQGNSAPDKSGLPSDRFSAERTGGSVSTLTIQRTQQEDSAVYLCASAEGGNQPQHFGDGTRLSIL.